A selection of T cell receptor beta chains follows, all from one sample in a study of early T cells in non-severe SARS-CoV-2 infection. Using its own MiXCR run on the 5' RACE reads, TCRdb lists one record per CDR3 protein. Of 30,000 or so distinct CDR3 sequences listed, roughly 6% are singletons. The sequenced sample consisted of whole blood. The receptors originated from an adult who was a healthcare worker with PCR-confirmed SARS-CoV-2 infection or an uninfected control (not recorded which). The CDR3 runs from the conserved cysteine through the conserved F or W. The D gene is left open where the match is weak. Expanded clones get a size class; other rows say once, few or many, or leave the size out.

. TRBJ2-7 TRBV20-1 many TGCAGTGCTAGAGGGCAAGGGACTTCGGGGGAGCAGTACTTC CSARGQGTSGEQYF
TRBD1 TRBJ1-1 TRBV12-3/TRBV12-4 many TGTGCCAGCAGTTTTCAGGGGGCGGCTGAAGCTTTCTTT CASSFQGAAEAFF
. TRBJ2-3 TRBV7-2 few TGTGCCAGCAGCTTCCCCGTAGCGGCAGATACGCAGTATTTT CASSFPVAADTQYF
TRBD2 TRBJ2-5 TRBV7-9 . TGTGCCAACAGCTTAGGGGGTAGCGGGAGTTCCCAAGAGACCCAGTACTTC CANSLGGSGSSQETQYF
. TRBJ2-3 TRBV29-1 . TGCAGCGTCCCAGGGGAGGGCACAGATACGCAGTATTTT CSVPGEGTDTQYF
. TRBJ1-2 TRBV6-5 many TGTGCCAGCAGTCTTCTTGTCCCCAACTATGGCTACACCTTC CASSLLVPNYGYTF
. TRBJ2-7 TRBV18 few TGTGCCAGCTCACCCCTCTATGACCAGTACGAGCAGTACTTC CASSPLYDQYEQYF
. TRBJ2-7 TRBV20-1 many TGCAGTGCTAGAGATCCGCCAGGGGGGACCACCTGGCTCTACGAGCAGTACTTC CSARDPPGGTTWLYEQYF
. TRBJ2-7 TRBV25-1 many TGTGCCAGCTCGACGGGGGCGCGAGACGAGCAGTACTTC CASSTGARDEQYF
TRBD1 TRBJ1-6 TRBV6-1 many TGTGCCAGCAGCACCTCACAGGGGGCACCCCTCCACTTT CASSTSQGAPLHF
TRBD2 TRBJ2-3 TRBV7-3 many TGTGCCAGCAGCTCCATGGGACTAGCGAGCACAGATACGCAGTATTTT CASSSMGLASTDTQYF
TRBD1 TRBJ1-4 TRBV20-1 medium-sized TGCAGTGCTAGAGCCGAACCGGGACAGAGACATTCAACTAATGAAAAACTGTTTTTT CSARAEPGQRHSTNEKLFF
. TRBJ2-1 TRBV7-2 . TGTGCCAGCAGCTTCCAGGGAGGTGAGCAGTTCTTC CASSFQGGEQFF
TRBD2 TRBJ2-1 TRBV5-4 few TGTGCCAGCAGCCCGCAGCGGGGGACTTCCTACAATGAGCAGTTCTTC CASSPQRGTSYNEQFF
. TRBJ1-5 TRBV5-5 many TGTGCCAGCAGCTTGGACCCCAGCAATCAGCCCCAGCATTTT CASSLDPSNQPQHF
. TRBJ2-2 TRBV12-3/TRBV12-4 many TGTGCCAGCAGCCGACAGGAGAACACCGGGGAGCTGTTTTTT CASSRQENTGELFF
TRBD1 TRBJ2-2 TRBV13 . TGTGCCAGCAGCCCAAGGACAGGGGGTCCCGGGGAGCTGTTTTTT CASSPRTGGPGELFF
. TRBJ2-6 TRBV5-5 many TGTGCCAGCAGCTTGGCCATTGTATGGGGGACTGGGGCCAACGTCCTGACTTTC CASSLAIVWGTGANVLTF
. TRBJ2-4 TRBV30 many TGTGCCTGGAGTGGCCAACCGGGACTCCCTGTCGGTTTAGCCAAAAACATTCAGTACTTC CAWSGQPGLPVGLAKNIQYF
TRBD1 TRBJ1-5 TRBV15 many TGTGCCACCAGCACGGGGACAGAGAATCAGCCCCAGCATTTT CATSTGTENQPQHF
TRBD2 TRBJ2-1 TRBV2 few TGTGCCAGCAGTGAAGCCTGGACTAGCGGGAGGGATGAGCAGTTCTTC CASSEAWTSGRDEQFF
. TRBJ1-4 TRBV7-2 many TGTGCCAGCAGCCTGACAGGCTCCGGTAATGAAAAACTGTTTTTT CASSLTGSGNEKLFF
. TRBJ2-2 TRBV12-3/TRBV12-4 many TGTGCCAGCAGACTAAACACCGGGGAGCTGTTTTTT CASRLNTGELFF
TRBD1 TRBJ2-1 TRBV6-2/TRBV6-3 many TGTGCCAGCAGTTCTCGCACGACAGGGGGTGTATACAATGAGCAGTTCTTC CASSSRTTGGVYNEQFF
. TRBJ1-1 TRBV20-1 many TGCAGTGCCGTTAGAGGGGGGCCCAACACTGAAGCTTTCTTT CSAVRGGPNTEAFF
. TRBJ2-7 TRBV12-3/TRBV12-4 many TGTGCCAGCAGTTTCCGAGCGGACGGCTACGAGCAGTACTTC CASSFRADGYEQYF
. TRBJ2-5 TRBV7-3 few TGTGCCAGCAGCCGGGGACTTCAAGAGACCCAGTACTTC CASSRGLQETQYF
TRBD2 TRBJ2-7 TRBV7-8 many TGTGCCAGCAGCCTGTACACTAGCGACGACTCCTACGAGCAGTACTTC CASSLYTSDDSYEQYF
TRBD1 TRBJ2-1 TRBV6-5 many TGTGCCAGCAGTTACGACAGGGTGGGTTCCAATGAGCAGTTCTTC CASSYDRVGSNEQFF
. TRBJ2-1 TRBV4-1 many TGCGCCAGCAGCCAACCCTGGGGCAATGAGCAGTTCTTC CASSQPWGNEQFF
. TRBJ2-3 TRBV20-1 . TGCAGTGCTAGAGGCCCCAACAGAGCAGATACGCAGTATTTT CSARGPNRADTQYF
TRBD2 TRBJ2-7 TRBV18 medium-sized TGTGCCAGCTCACCAGGGAGCGGGAGGGCCTACGAGCAGTACTTC CASSPGSGRAYEQYF
. TRBJ2-7 TRBV20-1 many TGCAGTGCTAACAGGTTCCCCATAATCTATGAGCAGTACTTC CSANRFPIIYEQYF
. TRBJ2-1 TRBV20-1 medium-sized TGCAGTCCGAAAGGGGGGCGGAATGAGCAGTTCTTC CSPKGGRNEQFF
. TRBJ2-7 TRBV7-9 . TGTGCCAGCAGCTTAGAAGCGGGCCCTTACGAGCAGTACTTC CASSLEAGPYEQYF
TRBD2 TRBJ2-7 TRBV9 few TGTGCCAGCAGCGTCGGAGCGGGAGTAATGGACGAGCAGTACTTC CASSVGAGVMDEQYF
. TRBJ2-3 TRBV14 many TGTGCCAGCAGCTCCTGGGGAAGAAGCACAGATACGCAGTATTTT CASSSWGRSTDTQYF
TRBD1 TRBJ2-7 TRBV29-1 . TGCAGCGTCTTGACAGGGGGTCACGAGCAGTACTTC CSVLTGGHEQYF
. TRBJ2-5 TRBV12-3/TRBV12-4 . TGTGCCAGCAGTTTCGGGCTCCAAGGGACCCAGTACTTC CASSFGLQGTQYF
. TRBJ2-5 TRBV15 many TGTGCCACCAGCAGAGATAGGGGGGAGACCCAGTACTTC CATSRDRGETQYF
TRBD2 TRBJ2-5 TRBV14 many TGTGCCAGCAGCCAAGGCTCTTGGACTAGCGGCAACCAAGAGACCCAGTACTTC CASSQGSWTSGNQETQYF
TRBD1 TRBJ2-7 TRBV29-1 many TGCAGCGTTAGGGACAGGGGAGAAGGCGAGCAGTACTTC CSVRDRGEGEQYF
TRBD1 TRBJ1-5 TRBV20-1 medium-sized TGCAGTGCTAGAAATTCCGGGACAGACAATCAGCCCCAGCATTTT CSARNSGTDNQPQHF
TRBD1 TRBJ1-5 TRBV12-3/TRBV12-4 . TGTGCCAGCACCAGGGGGGAGAGCAATCAGCCCCAGCATTTT CASTRGESNQPQHF
. TRBJ2-5 TRBV6-6 many TGTGCCAGCAGTTCCCTGAACCAAGAGACCCAGTACTTC CASSSLNQETQYF
TRBD1 TRBJ1-2 TRBV5-1 many TGCGCCAGCAGCTTACACTTGGACAGGGACGGCTACACCTTC CASSLHLDRDGYTF
TRBD1 TRBJ2-2 TRBV12-3/TRBV12-4 many TGTGCCAGCAGTCCACAACAGGGGACCGGCGGGGAGCTGTTTTTT CASSPQQGTGGELFF
. TRBJ1-6 TRBV10-1 many TGCGCCAGCAGTGATAGGAGAGGTTCACCCCTCCACTTT CASSDRRGSPLHF
. TRBJ2-7 TRBV28 many TGTGCCAGCGGCCCGACATCTCCGAGCTCCTACGAGCAGTACTTC CASGPTSPSSYEQYF
. TRBJ2-7 TRBV12-3/TRBV12-4 medium-sized TGTGCCAGCAGTTTGGCGGGGAGCTCCTACGAGCAGTACTTC CASSLAGSSYEQYF